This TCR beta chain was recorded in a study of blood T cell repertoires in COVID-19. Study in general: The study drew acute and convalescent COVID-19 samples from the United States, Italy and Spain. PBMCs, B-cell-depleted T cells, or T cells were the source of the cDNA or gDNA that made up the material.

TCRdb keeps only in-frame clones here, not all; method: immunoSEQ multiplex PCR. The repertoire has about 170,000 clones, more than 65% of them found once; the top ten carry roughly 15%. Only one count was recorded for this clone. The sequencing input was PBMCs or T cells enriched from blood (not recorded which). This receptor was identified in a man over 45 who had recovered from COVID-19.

The CDR3 loop reads CASSSRPTTNYGYTF. Here the CDR3 DNA reads TGTGCCAGCAGCTCTAGACCCACGACTAACTATGGCTACACCTTC. The genes are TRBV5-4 and TRBJ1-2; no firm D call. This CDR3 region has 15 residues. The V end lost 3 bases, the J end lost 0 bases, and 12 bases lay between the germline ends. Germline CDR1 is SGHNT and CDR2 is YYREEE (reference sequence).